Below are 25 T cell receptor beta chains sequenced from a single sample in a study of blood T cell repertoires in COVID-19. This table comes from immunoSEQ multiplex PCR, and its TCRdb copy is limited to in-frame clones, with some not included. The sample contains tens of thousands of clones, about three quarters of which appear only once. The sample was peripheral blood. The receptors were sampled from a young man with COVID-19, enrolled during active disease.

This chain links TRBV5-4 with TRBJ1-2; perhaps TRBD1 as D (6 bases). The V gene's germline CDR1 is SGHNT and CDR2 YYREEE (reference sequence). The CDR3 sequence is 13 residues long. V lost 1 base to trimming and J lost 2 bases, with 6 bases between them. CDR3 nucleotides: TGTGCCAGCAGCTTGAGGGGGAACTATGGCTACACCTTC. Translated: CASSLRGNYGYTF.

A single count supports this clone. This sequence joins TRBV6-2 or TRBV6-3 and TRBJ2-1, with 12 bases lining up with TRBD2. Looked up from germline, CDR1 is MNHEY and CDR2 is SVGEGT. With 6 bases clipped from V and 6 bases from J, the junction kept 9 bases outside the gene matches. This CDR3 contains 16 residues. CDR3 loop: CASSNDGLAGSNEQFF. DNA for the CDR3: TGTGCCAGCAGCAACGACGGACTAGCGGGGTCCAATGAGCAGTTCTTC.

This sequence joins TRBV18 and TRBJ2-7; 9 nucleotides line up with TRBD1. CDR1 is KGHSH, CDR2 LQKENI, per germline. V dropped 1 base and J dropped 4; count of bases not matched to a gene: 8. This CDR3 is built from 16 residues. The CDR3 is CASSPQGQGNEYEQYF. CDR3 nucleotides: TGTGCCAGCTCACCACAGGGACAGGGTAACGAATACGAGCAGTACTTC.

The gene calls are TRBV3-1 (or the pseudogene TRBV3-2) and TRBJ1-2, with 7 bases aligning to TRBD1. The length of the CDR3 is 14 residues. V lost 3 bases to trimming and J lost 4 bases; unmatched junction nucleotides: 5. Germline V CDR1 and CDR2: LGHDT, YNNKEL (reference sequence). CDR3 sequence: CASSQRDSFYGYTF. In DNA form, the CDR3 reads TGTGCCAGCAGCCAGCGGGACAGCTTCTATGGCTACACCTTC.

The chain recombines TRBV2 with TRBJ2-3; a possible D gene is TRBD1 (6 bases). CDR3 size: 13 residues. Germline loops: CDR1 SNHLY, CDR2 FYNNEI. V lost 9 bases to trimming and J lost 5 bases, with 15 bases between them. The DNA of the CDR3 is TGTGCCAGGAGACAGGTCCCCGGAGATACGCAGTATTTT. Residues: CARRQVPGDTQYF.

The genes are TRBV2 and TRBJ2-2; the D is unclear. CDR1 is SNHLY, CDR2 FYNNEI, per germline. The CDR3 contains 11 residues. The V end lost 7 bases, the J end lost 15 bases, and 15 bases lay between the germline ends. CDR3 in DNA: TGTGCCAGCACCTTAGGATCCGGAGTGTTTTTT. Its translation is CASTLGSGVFF. Using reference TRBV2 and TRBJ2-2 for the parts outside the CDR3, the full variable domain is EPEVTQTPSHQVTQMGQEVILRCVPISNHLYFYWYRQILGQKVEFLVSFYNNEISEKSEIFDDQFSVERPDGSNFTLKIRSTKLEDSAMYFCASTLGSGVFFGEGSRLTVL.

This sequence joins TRBV29-1 and TRBJ2-7; 9 bases match TRBD2. From germline, CDR1 is SQVTM and CDR2 ANQGSEA. The junction had 10 bases not matched to a gene; V was cut back by 3 bases and J by 4 bases. The CDR3 extends over 15 amino acids. For the CDR3, the DNA is TGCAGCGTTGATTCCACAGCGGGAGGAACGTACGAGCAGTACTTC. It translates to CSVDSTAGGTYEQYF.

The genes are TRBV6-5 and TRBJ2-7; D may be TRBD1 (5 bases). V was pared by 5 bases and J by 7 bases, with 21 bases between. Germline CDR1 reads MNHEY; CDR2 reads SVGAGI. The length of the CDR3 is 15 residues. The CDR3 sequence is CASSIGDSLTAEQYF. CDR3 bases: TGTGCCAGCAGTATAGGAGACAGTCTTACGGCTGAGCAGTACTTC.

J is TRBJ2-6 and V is TRBV3-1 (or the pseudogene TRBV3-2), with 10 nucleotides matching TRBD1. Germline V gene data show CDR1 as LGHDT and CDR2 as YNNKEL (reference sequence). There are 16 residues in the CDR3. Trimming took 5 bases from V and 0 from J; bases not matched to a gene: 1. The CDR3 spells CASSGQGGSGANVLTF. The CDR3 DNA is TGTGCCAGCAGCGGACAGGGGGGCTCTGGGGCCAACGTCCTGACTTTC.

V and J are TRBV27 and TRBJ2-3; the match to TRBD2 covers 9 bases. V was pared by 2 bases and J by 7 bases, with 7 bases of the junction left unmatched. CDR1 is MNHEY, CDR2 SMNVEV, per germline (reference sequence). The CDR3 extends over 15 amino acids. The CDR3 nucleotides read TGTGCCAGCAGTTTAGTAGCGGGAGCCGATCATACGCAGTATTTT. Its protein is CASSLVAGADHTQYF.

For the CDR3, the DNA is TGTGCCTGGACCTTCGATGCGAATTCACCCCTCCACTTT. It codes for CAWTFDANSPLHF. The chain recombines TRBV30 with TRBJ1-6, with D unclear. V shed 4 bases and J shed 7 bases, with 11 bases lying between them. This CDR3 comprises 13 residues. Germline CDR1 GTSNPN, CDR2 SVGIG (reference sequence).

This clone was seen just once. The chain uses TRBV15 and TRBJ2-3, with D perhaps matching TRBD2 (6 bases). The CDR3 spans 15 residues. Deletions cut 3 bases from V and 2 bases from J, with 12 bases between. The V gene's germline CDR1 is LNHNV and CDR2 YYDKDF (reference sequence). The CDR3 region is CATSSRGGFTDTQYF. For the CDR3, the DNA is TGTGCCACCAGCAGCCGGGGAGGATTCACAGATACGCAGTATTTT.

The rearrangement uses TRBV29-1 and TRBJ2-1; 9 bases align to TRBD2. The germline V gene has CDR1 SQVTM and CDR2 ANQGSEA. There are 17 residues in the CDR3. V was pared by 4 bases and J by 4 bases, with 14 bases of the junction left unmatched. CDR3 region: CSVGVVLQAGGYNEQFF. CDR3 nucleotides: TGCAGCGTTGGTGTCGTTTTGCAGGCGGGAGGGTACAATGAGCAGTTCTTC.

The chain employs TRBV5-1 and TRBJ1-4; 12 bases line up with TRBD1. From germline, CDR1 is SGHRS and CDR2 YFSETQ. CDR3 length equals 19 residues. After removal of 4 bases from V and 0 bases from J, the junction contained 10 bases not matched to a gene. The CDR3, as DNA: TGCGCCAGCAGCCGATTTGGGGGACAGGGGGCATCAACTAATGAAAAACTGTTTTTT. Protein product: CASSRFGGQGASTNEKLFF.

The rearrangement uses TRBV7-9 and TRBJ1-2, with no clear D. V was shortened by 1 base and J by 8 bases, with 11 bases between the two germline ends. Germline V gene sequence: CDR1 SEHNR, CDR2 FQNEAQ (reference sequence). The CDR3 length is 13 residues. The CDR3 is CASSLGEMRGYTF. The CDR3 coding sequence is TGTGCCAGCAGCTTAGGCGAAATGAGAGGCTACACCTTC.

The rearrangement joins TRBV18 to TRBJ1-2; weak D call: TRBD1 (6 bases). Germline values: CDR1 KGHSH, CDR2 LQKENI. The V end lost 3 bases, the J end lost 2 bases, and 7 bases lay between the germline ends. The CDR3 loop spans 13 amino acids. The CDR3, as DNA: TGTGCCAGCTCACCCACAGGGAACTATGGCTACACCTTC. Translated: CASSPTGNYGYTF.

The chain joins TRBV19 to TRBJ2-1, with 9 bases lining up with TRBD2. The CDR3 has 16 amino acids. CDR1 and CDR2 from the germline V gene are LNHDA and SQIVND (reference sequence). V lost 3 bases, J lost 6 bases, and 9 bases stayed unmatched. The CDR3, as DNA: TGTGCCAGTAGTATTGTAGCTGGAGCGGGGGGCAATGAGCAGTTCTTC. Translating gives CASSIVAGAGGNEQFF.

The genes are TRBV9 and TRBJ1-2; no clear D gene. Germline assignment: CDR1 SGDLS and CDR2 YYNGEE. This CDR3 is 15 amino acids long. Between the trimmed V and J ends, which lost 3 bases and 4 bases, there was a span of 16 bases. In nucleotides, the CDR3 is TGTGCCAGCAGCGCTGATCCCGGGAATCGCTATGGCTACACCTTC. Translated: CASSADPGNRYGYTF.

This sequence joins TRBV3-1 (or the pseudogene TRBV3-2) and TRBJ1-5; TRBD1 is a possible D gene (5 bases). Germline CDR1 is LGHDT and CDR2 is YNNKEL (reference sequence). Trimming left V 3 bases short and J 5 bases short, with 14 bases between. This CDR3 region has 15 residues. The CDR3, as DNA: TGTGCCAGCAGCCAGGGTAGGGGAGGATATCAGCCCCAGCATTTT. Translated, it gives CASSQGRGGYQPQHF.

V is TRBV4-3 and J is TRBJ2-7, with 8 bases aligning to TRBD2. The CDR3 extends over 16 amino acids. Per the germline V gene, CDR1 is LGHNA and CDR2 is YSLEER. Germline trimming cut 0 bases from V and 4 bases from J; bases unmatched to any gene: 8. The chain's CDR3 is CASSQEDCGGRYEQYF. In nucleotides, the CDR3 is TGCGCCAGCAGCCAAGAAGACTGCGGGGGGCGGTACGAGCAGTACTTC.

In this sample, this clone turned up once. The chain uses TRBV7-2 and TRBJ2-5, with no clear D. The CDR3 runs 11 residues. Germline-derived CDR1 and CDR2 are SGHTA and FQGNSA. V lost 5 bases, J lost 2 bases, and 3 bases lay in between. The CDR3 region has the DNA TGTGCCAGCAGCGCGCAAGAGACCCAGTACTTC. Amino acid sequence: CASSAQETQYF.

V gene TRBV10-3 combines with J gene TRBJ1-2; maybe TRBD1 (6 bases). The germline V and J ends were trimmed by 4 bases and 5 bases, with 20 bases remaining between them. There are 16 residues in the CDR3. Germline V gives CDR1 ENHRY, CDR2 SYGVKD. The CDR3 region has the DNA TGTGCCATCAGTGGGTCAACAGGGTCAAATCGTTATGGCTACACCTTC. It yields the protein CAISGSTGSNRYGYTF.

This clone appeared a few times. The V and J genes are TRBV15 and TRBJ2-3, with TRBD1 identical over 7 bases. CDR1 and CDR2 from the germline V gene are LNHNV and YYDKDF (reference sequence). Losses at the gene ends were 0 bases for V and 3 bases for J; bases not matched to a gene: 3. This CDR3 has 15 amino acids. Written as DNA, the CDR3 is TGTGCCACCAGCAGAGAAGACAGGGCGACAGATACGCAGTATTTT. As protein: CATSREDRATDTQYF.

V and J are TRBV7-2 and TRBJ1-6; TRBD1 agrees at 9 bases. V shed 0 bases and J 8 bases; nucleotides not matched to a gene: 5. Per the germline V gene, CDR1 is SGHTA and CDR2 is FQGNSA. This CDR3 has 16 amino acids. Here the CDR3 reads CASSLALGQGDSPLHF. The DNA for the CDR3 is TGTGCCAGCAGCTTAGCGTTGGGACAGGGAGATTCACCCCTCCACTTT.

The chain links TRBV9 to TRBJ1-1; maybe TRBD1 (6 bases). The germline CDR1 and CDR2 sequences are SGDLS and YYNGEE. The CDR3 is 13 amino acids. The V and J ends lost 4 bases and 5 bases respectively, with 12 bases between them. The CDR3 DNA is TGTGCCAGCAGCTATACAGGGAATACTGAAGCTTTCTTT. Translation gives CASSYTGNTEAFF.